This TCR beta chain was captured by sequencing in a study of identical twins listed by TCRdb under 2016. About the full investigation: The study deep-sequenced TCR alpha and beta repertoires from monozygotic twins, unrelated adults of various ages and cord blood to test whether fetal clonotypes persist. Replicate twin experiments were performed at different times using different library preparation protocols to rule out contamination.

Library construction relied on 5' RACE. TCRdb names Illumina HiSeq 2000 as the instrument used. A universal primer binding site was added through template switching, and the final cDNA carried a unique molecular identifier so that TCR cDNA molecules could be counted accurately. Specific primers in the conserved constant-segment region were used to synthesize first-strand cDNA for TCR alpha and beta chains. To control for contamination, every cDNA library was double barcoded, receiving both a SMART-Mk sample barcode and Illumina barcodes. TruSeq adapter sequences, together with Illumina sample barcodes, were added in two successive PCR steps. Sequencing of the TCR alpha and beta cDNA libraries was done on the Illumina HiSeq platform using custom primers. Per the source publication's procedure: MiGEC was used to process raw reads and extract unique molecular identifiers, and MiXCR was used to find CDR3 positions. Recombination models were inferred per individual with the repgenHMM and IGoR tools using an EM algorithm. The analysis of shared clonotypes was done with the tcR package in R, with sharing normalized by the product of cloneset sizes. Out-of-frame nonproductive sequences were analyzed to study raw recombination free of thymic and clonal selection effects. The public reads were run again by TCRdb, first through fastp at Q25 and then through MiXCR, and only productive beta chains were kept. Rows are unified per CDR3 protein, each entry keeping the most common DNA and genes. Here the V and J calls rest on TCRdb's processing, not on the authors' analysis. Here the sample has some 240,000 distinct CDR3 sequences; under 12% occur a single time. Jointly, the top ten make up 9% to 10% of the sample.

The paper's findings and limits, for the study overall: In monozygotic twins, recombination models systematically underestimated out-of-frame TCR alpha sharing, but the models matched the sharing seen between unrelated individuals. Compared with coincidental sharing between unrelated individuals, out-of-frame TCR alpha sequences shared between twins had an excess of sequences with low generation probability. The excess sharing between twins in beta out-of-frame sequences was weaker because fewer shared sequences reduced the signal-to-noise ratio. Zero-insertion analyses could be partly confounded by invariant T cells such as MAIT and iNKT, though diverse VJ usage argued against such confounding for most clonotypes. Because the same donors could not be followed over many years, the conclusions relied on cross-sectional statistical analysis. Abundant cord blood beta clonotypes had fewer insertions, young adult naive repertoires showed a similar but weaker trend, and memory repertoires showed no such trend.

With respect to this clonotype: The clone's antigen remains unknown. No base quality information exists; no much larger clone differs at one position.

Every donor was a healthy Caucasian. Miltenyi CD45RO+ enrichment and human naive T-cell isolation kits were used to isolate memory (CD45RO+) and naive T cells from PBMC. Material: memory T cells sorted from blood. The sample's cell subset or site label, in plain terms: CD45RO+ enriched T cells. This clonotype originated in a man between 50 and 59 years old in good health.

This receptor has the CDR3 CASSTSGSSTGELFF. The DNA reads TGTGCCAGCAGCACAAGCGGGAGTAGTACCGGGGAGCTGTTTTTT. The chain was built from TRBV9 and TRBJ2-2; 8 bases in the middle match TRBD2. Counted from cysteine to phenylalanine, this CDR3 has 15 amino acids. The only DNA kept is the CDR3, 45 bases in frame from the first base. Trimming leaves V shorter by 4 bases and J shorter by 5 bases, with the junction holding 7 bases beyond the gene matches. The germline V gene sets CDR1 to SGDLS and CDR2 to YYNGEE. The CDR3 plus the reference TRBV9 and TRBJ2-2 genes for the other parts give the full variable domain: DSGVTQTPKHLITATGQRVTLRCSPRSGDLSVYWYQQSLDQGLQFLIQYYNGEERAKGNILERFSAQQFPDLHSELNLSSLELGDSALYFCASSTSGSSTGELFFGEGSRLTVL.